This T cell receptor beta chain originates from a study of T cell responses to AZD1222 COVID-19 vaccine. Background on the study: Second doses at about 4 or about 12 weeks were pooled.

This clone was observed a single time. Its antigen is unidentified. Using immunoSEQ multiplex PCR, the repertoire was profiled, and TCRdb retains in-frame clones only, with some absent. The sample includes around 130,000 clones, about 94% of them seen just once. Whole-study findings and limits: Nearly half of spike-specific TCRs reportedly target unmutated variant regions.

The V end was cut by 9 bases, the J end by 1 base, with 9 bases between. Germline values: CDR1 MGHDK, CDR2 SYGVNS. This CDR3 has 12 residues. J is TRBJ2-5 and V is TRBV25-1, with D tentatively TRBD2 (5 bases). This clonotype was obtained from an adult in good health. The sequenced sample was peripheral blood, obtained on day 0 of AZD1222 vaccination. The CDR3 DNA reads TGTGCCAGGACCCGGGGCCAAGAGACCCAGTACTTC. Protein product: CARTRGQETQYF.